This TCR beta chain was observed in a study of T cell responses to AZD1222 COVID-19 vaccine. Deletions cut 0 bases from V and 3 bases from J, with 6 bases between. CDR3 length: 13 amino acids. Germline values: CDR1 SGHVS, CDR2 FQNEAQ. Using immunoSEQ multiplex PCR, the repertoire was profiled, and TCRdb retains in-frame clones only, with some absent. This sample has under 150,000 clones, with roughly nine tenths found just once. Second doses were pooled across both intervals (about 4 or about 12 weeks). The study's findings and limits: The reported proportion of spike-specific TCRs targeting unmutated variant regions was nearly half. White British donors predominated, females outnumbered males, and clonal diversity was possibly underestimated. It was only 6 or 7 AZD1222 recipients who were seropositive at baseline.

Points on this clone: Its antigen is still unknown.

This specimen was peripheral blood, taken 28 days after the second AZD1222 dose. The V call is TRBV7-8, the J call TRBJ2-7, with D possibly matching TRBD2 (5 bases). The receptor was isolated from an adult who received the AZD1222 COVID-19 vaccine. CDR3 sequence reads: CASSLAGDYEQYV. The CDR3, as DNA: TGTGCCAGCAGCTTAGCGGGAGACTACGAGCAGTACGTC.